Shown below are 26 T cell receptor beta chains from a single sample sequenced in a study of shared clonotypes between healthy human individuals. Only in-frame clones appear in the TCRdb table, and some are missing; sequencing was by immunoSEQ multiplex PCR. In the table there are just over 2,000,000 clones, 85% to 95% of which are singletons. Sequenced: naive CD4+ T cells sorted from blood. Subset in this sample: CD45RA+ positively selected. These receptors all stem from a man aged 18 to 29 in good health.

In DNA, the CDR3 is TGCGCCAGCAGCCATGTCACGGGAGGGGGGGGTTCACCCCTCCACTTT. Translating gives CASSHVTGGGGSPLHF. The V gene is TRBV4-1, the J gene TRBJ1-6; tentative D call: TRBD1 (6 bases). V was clipped by 3 bases and J by 9 bases, with 18 bases between them. CDR3 length: 16 amino acids. Germline CDR1 and CDR2: MGHRA and YSYEKL.

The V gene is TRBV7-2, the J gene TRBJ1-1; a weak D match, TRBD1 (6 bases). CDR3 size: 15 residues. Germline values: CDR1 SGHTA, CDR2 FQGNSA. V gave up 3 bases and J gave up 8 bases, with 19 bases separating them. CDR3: CASSLSGAQGPEAFF. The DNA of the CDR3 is TGTGCCAGCAGCTTGAGTGGGGCACAGGGTCCCGAAGCTTTCTTT.

The DNA for the CDR3 is TGTGCCAGTAGTTTGACAGGGGGCACAGATACGCAGTATTTT. Residues: CASSLTGGTDTQYF. The chain joins TRBV19 to TRBJ2-3; TRBD1 matches 8 bases. This CDR3 comprises 14 residues. Germline assignment: CDR1 LNHDA and CDR2 SQIVND (reference sequence). Unmatched junction bases numbered 2, after V lost 5 bases and J lost 1 base.

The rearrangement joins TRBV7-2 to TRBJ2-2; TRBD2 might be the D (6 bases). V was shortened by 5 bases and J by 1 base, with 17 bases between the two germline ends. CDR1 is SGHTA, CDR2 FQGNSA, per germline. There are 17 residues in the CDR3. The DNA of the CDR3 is TGTGCCAGCAGCCGAGGGACTTCTCCAAAGAACACCGGGGAGCTGTTTTTT. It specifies CASSRGTSPKNTGELFF.

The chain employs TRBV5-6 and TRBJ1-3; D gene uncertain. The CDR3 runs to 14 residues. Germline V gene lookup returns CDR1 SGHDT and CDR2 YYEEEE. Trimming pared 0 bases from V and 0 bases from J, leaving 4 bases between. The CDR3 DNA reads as TGTGCCAGCAGCTTGGCCGACTCTGGAAACACCATATATTTT. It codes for CASSLADSGNTIYF.

The CDR3: CSGGQGTEAFF. CDR3 nucleotide sequence: TGCAGCGGAGGACAGGGAACTGAAGCTTTCTTT. V and J are TRBV29-1 and TRBJ1-1, with 8 bases aligning to TRBD1. CDR1 and CDR2 (germline): SQVTM, ANQGSEA. With 7 bases clipped from V and 5 bases from J, the junction kept 3 bases outside the gene matches. The CDR3 runs 11 residues.

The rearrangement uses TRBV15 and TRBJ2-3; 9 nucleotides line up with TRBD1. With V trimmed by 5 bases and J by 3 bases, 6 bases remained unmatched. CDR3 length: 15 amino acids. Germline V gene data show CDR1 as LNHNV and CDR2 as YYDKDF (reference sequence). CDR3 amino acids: CATSSSGQGTDTQYF. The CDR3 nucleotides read TGTGCCACCAGCTCCTCCGGACAGGGGACAGATACGCAGTATTTT.

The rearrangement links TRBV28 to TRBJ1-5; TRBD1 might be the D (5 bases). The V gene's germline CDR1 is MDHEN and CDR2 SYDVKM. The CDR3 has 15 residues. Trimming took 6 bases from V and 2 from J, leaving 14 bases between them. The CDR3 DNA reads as TGTGCCAGCAGATCTCAGGGAATGGGCAATCAGCCCCAGCATTTT. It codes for CASRSQGMGNQPQHF.

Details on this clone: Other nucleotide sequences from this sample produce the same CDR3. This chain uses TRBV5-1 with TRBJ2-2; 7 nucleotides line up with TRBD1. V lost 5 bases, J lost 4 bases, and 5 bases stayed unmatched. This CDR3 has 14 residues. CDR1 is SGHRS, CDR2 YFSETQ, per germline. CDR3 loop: CASRRQGGTGELFF. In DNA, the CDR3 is TGCGCCAGCAGGCGACAGGGCGGCACCGGGGAGCTGTTTTTT.

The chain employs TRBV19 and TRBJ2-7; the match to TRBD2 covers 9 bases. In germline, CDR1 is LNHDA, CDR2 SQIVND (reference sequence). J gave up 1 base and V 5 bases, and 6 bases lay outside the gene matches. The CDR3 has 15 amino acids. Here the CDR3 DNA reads TGTGCCAGTAGTGGTGCTAGCGGGAAGTCCTACGAGCAGTACTTC. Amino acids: CASSGASGKSYEQYF.

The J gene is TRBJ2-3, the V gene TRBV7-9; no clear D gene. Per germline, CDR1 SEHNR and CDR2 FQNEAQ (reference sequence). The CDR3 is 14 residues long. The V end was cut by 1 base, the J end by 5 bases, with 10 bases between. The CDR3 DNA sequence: TGTGCCAGCAGCTTAGACACTACGCTAGATACGCAGTATTTT. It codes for CASSLDTTLDTQYF.

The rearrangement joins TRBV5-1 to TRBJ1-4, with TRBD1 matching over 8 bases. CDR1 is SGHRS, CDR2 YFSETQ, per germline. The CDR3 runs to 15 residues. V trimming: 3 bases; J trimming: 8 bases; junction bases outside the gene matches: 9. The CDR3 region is CASSSLGQGGEKLFF. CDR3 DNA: TGCGCCAGCAGCTCCCTAGGACAGGGCGGAGAAAAACTGTTTTTT.

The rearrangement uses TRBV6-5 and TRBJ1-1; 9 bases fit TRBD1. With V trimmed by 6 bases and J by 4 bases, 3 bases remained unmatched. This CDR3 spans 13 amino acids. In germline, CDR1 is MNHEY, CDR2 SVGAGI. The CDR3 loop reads CASRAGQGTEAFF. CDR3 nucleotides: TGTGCCAGCAGGGCGGGACAGGGCACTGAAGCTTTCTTT.

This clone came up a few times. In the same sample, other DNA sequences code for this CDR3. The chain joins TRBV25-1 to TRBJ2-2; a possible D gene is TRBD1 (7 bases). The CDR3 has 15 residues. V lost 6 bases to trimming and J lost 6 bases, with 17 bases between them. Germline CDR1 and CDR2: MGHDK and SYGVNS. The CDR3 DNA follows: TGTGCCAGCAGCTTCAGGGGGGTGGATCCCGGGGAGCTGTTTTTT. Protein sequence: CASSFRGVDPGELFF.

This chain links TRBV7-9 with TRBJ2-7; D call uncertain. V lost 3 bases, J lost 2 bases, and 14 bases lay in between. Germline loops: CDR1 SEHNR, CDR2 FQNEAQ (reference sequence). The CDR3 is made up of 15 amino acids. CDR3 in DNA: TGTGCCAGCAGCTTTATATTTGTGCAGGCCTACGAGCAGTACTTC. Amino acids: CASSFIFVQAYEQYF.

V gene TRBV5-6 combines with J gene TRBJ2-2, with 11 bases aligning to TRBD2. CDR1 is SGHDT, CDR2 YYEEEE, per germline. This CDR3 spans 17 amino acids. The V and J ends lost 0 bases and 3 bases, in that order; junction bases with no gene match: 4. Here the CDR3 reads CASSLVSGRADTGELFF. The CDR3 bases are TGTGCCAGCAGCTTGGTTAGCGGGAGGGCCGACACCGGGGAGCTGTTTTTT.

The CDR3 coding sequence is TGTGCCTGGAGCCCGCGACTAGCGGGAGGGACAGGCACCGGGGAGCTGTTTTTT. Protein: CAWSPRLAGGTGTGELFF. The rearrangement joins TRBV30 to TRBJ2-2; TRBD2 agrees at 14 bases. CDR3 size: 18 residues. The V segment lost 3 bases and the J segment 4 bases; nucleotides outside the gene matches: 10. The V gene's germline CDR1 is GTSNPN and CDR2 SVGIG (reference sequence).

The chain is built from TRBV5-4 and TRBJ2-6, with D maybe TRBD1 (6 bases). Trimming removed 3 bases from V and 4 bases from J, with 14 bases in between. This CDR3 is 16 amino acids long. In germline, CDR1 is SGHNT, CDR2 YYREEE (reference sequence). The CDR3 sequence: CASSSVTGSGANVLTF. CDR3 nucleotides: TGTGCCAGCAGCTCCGTCACAGGGAGCGGGGCCAACGTCCTGACTTTC.

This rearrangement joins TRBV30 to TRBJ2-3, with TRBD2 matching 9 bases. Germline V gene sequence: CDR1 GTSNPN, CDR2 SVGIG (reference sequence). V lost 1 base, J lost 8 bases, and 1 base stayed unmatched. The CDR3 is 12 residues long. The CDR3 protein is CAWSGSGSTQYF. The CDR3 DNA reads TGTGCCTGGAGTGGTAGCGGGAGTACGCAGTATTTT.

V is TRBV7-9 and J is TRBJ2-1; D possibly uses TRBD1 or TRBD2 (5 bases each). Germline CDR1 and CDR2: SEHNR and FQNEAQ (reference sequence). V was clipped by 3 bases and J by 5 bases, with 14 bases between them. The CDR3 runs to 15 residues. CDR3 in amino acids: CASSFPPGTNNEQFF. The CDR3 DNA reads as TGTGCCAGCAGCTTCCCCCCAGGGACGAACAATGAGCAGTTCTTC.

The CDR3 DNA reads TGTGCCAGCAGCTTAGGGCCTTCTTACATGAACACTGAAGCTTTCTTT. Translation: CASSLGPSYMNTEAFF. The chain couples TRBV11-2 to TRBJ1-1; no reliable D call. The CDR3 is 16 residues long. CDR1 and CDR2 from the germline V gene are SGHAT and FQNNGV. Trimming removed 1 base at V and 0 bases at J, with 12 bases between.

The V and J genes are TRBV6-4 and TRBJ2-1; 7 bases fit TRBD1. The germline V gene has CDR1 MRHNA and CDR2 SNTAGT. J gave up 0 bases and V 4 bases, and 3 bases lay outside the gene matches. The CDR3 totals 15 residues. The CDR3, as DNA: TGTGCCAGCAGTGTACAGGGGAGCTCCTACAATGAGCAGTTCTTC. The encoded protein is CASSVQGSSYNEQFF.

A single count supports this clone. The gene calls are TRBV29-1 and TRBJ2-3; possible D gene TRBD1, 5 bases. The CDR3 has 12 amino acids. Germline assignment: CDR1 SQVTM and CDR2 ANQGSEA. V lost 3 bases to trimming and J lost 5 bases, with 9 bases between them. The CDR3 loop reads CSVDRAEDTQYF. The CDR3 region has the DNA TGCAGCGTTGACAGGGCTGAAGATACGCAGTATTTT.

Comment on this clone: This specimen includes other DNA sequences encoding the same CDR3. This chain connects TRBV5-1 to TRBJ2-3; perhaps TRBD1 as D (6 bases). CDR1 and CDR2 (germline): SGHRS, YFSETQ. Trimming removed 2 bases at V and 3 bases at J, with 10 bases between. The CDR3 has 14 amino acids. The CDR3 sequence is CASSLGGITDTQYF. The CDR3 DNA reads TGCGCCAGCAGCTTAGGGGGTATAACAGATACGCAGTATTTT.

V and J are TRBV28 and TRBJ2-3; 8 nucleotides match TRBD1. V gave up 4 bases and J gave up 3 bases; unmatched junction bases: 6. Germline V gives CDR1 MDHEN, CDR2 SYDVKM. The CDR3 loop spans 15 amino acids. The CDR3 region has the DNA TGTGCCAGCAGTTCAAGACAGGGGAGGACAGATACGCAGTATTTT. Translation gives CASSSRQGRTDTQYF.

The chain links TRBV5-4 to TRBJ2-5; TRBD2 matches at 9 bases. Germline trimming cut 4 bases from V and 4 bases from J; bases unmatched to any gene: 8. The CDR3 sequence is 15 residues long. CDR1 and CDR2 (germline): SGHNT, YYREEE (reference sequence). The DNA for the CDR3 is TGTGCCAGCAGCCCGCAGGGGACTAGCATAGAGACCCAGTACTTC. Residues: CASSPQGTSIETQYF. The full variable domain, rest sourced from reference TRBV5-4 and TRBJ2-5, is ETGVTQSPTHLIKTRGQQVTLRCSSQSGHNTVSWYQQALGQGPQFIFQYYREEENGRGNFPPRFSGLQFPNYSSELNVNALELDDSALYLCASSPQGTSIETQYFGPGTRLLVL.